This TCR beta chain was captured in a study of T cell repertoires in cytomegalovirus infection. V was cut by 4 bases and J by 4 bases, with 13 bases left in between. The CDR3 has 14 residues. CDR1 SGHVS and CDR2 FNYEAQ come from the germline V gene. This clonotype was detected ten times or more. Its specificity is unknown. Via MiXCR, TCRdb re-called the reads, giving one row per CDR3 protein. This sample has 300,000 to 400,000 distinct CDR3 sequences, with roughly 28% found just once. The chain combines TRBV7-6 with TRBJ1-1; possibly TRBD1 for D (6 bases). The TCR originated in a human donor in good health (CMV status not recorded). Some clones in this sample may be carry-over from other donors' samples. Sequencing used cultured PBMCs, obtained from culture after CMV antigen stimulation. The CDR3 bases are TGTGCCAGCAGCTACGACAGGTCGGGCACTGAAGCTTTCTTT. Its protein product is CASSYDRSGTEAFF.